This TCR beta chain was captured in a study of cytomegalovirus exposure and HLA in healthy donors. This CDR3 is built from 15 residues. V shed 4 bases and J 8 bases; nucleotides not matched to a gene: 7. Germline V lookup: CDR1 SNHLY, CDR2 FYNNEI. Both 60 Vbeta primers and 13 Jbeta primers went into the PCR. The table came from immunoSEQ multiplex PCR; TCRdb's copy has only in-frame clones and leaves some out. There are 95,000 to 110,000 clones in the sample; about 80% occur only once, and approximately 5.3% lies in the top ten. General study points: Across donors, presence/absence analyses took sequencing depth to be roughly uniform. Reportedly, a later analysis found an Asian-associated ancestry cluster had fewer N-insertions than the roughly 700-donor mean.

This clone was observed a few times. Its antigen is as yet unknown. The TCR comes from a woman between 18 and 29 years old in good health and CMV-seropositive. The specimen was PBMCs. The V call is TRBV2, the J call TRBJ1-4; 10 nucleotides agree with TRBD1. This CDR3 reads CASSVMGQGKEKLFF. The CDR3 DNA reads TGTGCCAGCAGTGTAATGGGACAGGGGAAGGAAAAACTGTTTTTT.